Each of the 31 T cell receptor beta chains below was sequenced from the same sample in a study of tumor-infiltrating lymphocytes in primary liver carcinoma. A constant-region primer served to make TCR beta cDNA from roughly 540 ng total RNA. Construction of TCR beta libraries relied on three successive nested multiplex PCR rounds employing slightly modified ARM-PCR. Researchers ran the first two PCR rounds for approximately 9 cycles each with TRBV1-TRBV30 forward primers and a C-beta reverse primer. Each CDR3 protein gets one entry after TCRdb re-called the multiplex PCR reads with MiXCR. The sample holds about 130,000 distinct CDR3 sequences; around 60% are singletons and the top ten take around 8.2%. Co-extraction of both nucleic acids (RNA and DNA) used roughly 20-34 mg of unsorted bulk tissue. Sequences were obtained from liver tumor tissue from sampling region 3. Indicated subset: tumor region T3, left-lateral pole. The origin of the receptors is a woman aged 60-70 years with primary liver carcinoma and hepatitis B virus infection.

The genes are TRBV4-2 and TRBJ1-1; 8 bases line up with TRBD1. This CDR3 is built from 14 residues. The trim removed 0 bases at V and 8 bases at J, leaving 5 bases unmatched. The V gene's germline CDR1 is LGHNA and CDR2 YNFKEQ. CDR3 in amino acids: CASSQDPGQGEAFF. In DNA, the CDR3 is TGTGCCAGCAGCCAAGATCCAGGACAGGGCGAAGCTTTCTTT.

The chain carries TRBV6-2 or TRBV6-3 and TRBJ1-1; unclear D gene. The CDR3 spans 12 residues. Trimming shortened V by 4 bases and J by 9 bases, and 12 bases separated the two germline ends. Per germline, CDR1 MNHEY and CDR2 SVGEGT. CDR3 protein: CASSLRIGKAFF. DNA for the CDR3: TGTGCCAGCAGTTTACGTATAGGAAAAGCTTTCTTT.

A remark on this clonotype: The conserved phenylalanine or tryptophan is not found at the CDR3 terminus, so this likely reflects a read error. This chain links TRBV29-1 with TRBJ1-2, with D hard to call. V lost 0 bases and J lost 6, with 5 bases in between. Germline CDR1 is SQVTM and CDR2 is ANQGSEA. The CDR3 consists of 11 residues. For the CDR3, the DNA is TGCAGCGTTGAAGATCTTGATGGCTACACCTCC. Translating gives CSVEDLDGYTS.

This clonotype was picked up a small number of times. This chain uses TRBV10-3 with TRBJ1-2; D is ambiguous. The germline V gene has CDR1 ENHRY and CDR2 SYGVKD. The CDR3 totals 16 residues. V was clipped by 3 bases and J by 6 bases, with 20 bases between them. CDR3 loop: CAISESNAEGSNGYTF. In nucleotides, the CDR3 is TGTGCCATCAGTGAATCGAACGCAGAGGGAAGTAATGGCTACACCTTC.

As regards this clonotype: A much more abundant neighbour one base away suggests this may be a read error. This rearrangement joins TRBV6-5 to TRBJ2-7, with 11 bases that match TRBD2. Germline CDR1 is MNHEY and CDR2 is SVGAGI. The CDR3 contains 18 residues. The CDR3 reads CASSYSPGGTSGSNEQYF. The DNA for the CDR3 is TGTGCCAGCAGTTACTCACCCGGGGGGACTAGCGGCTCCAACGAGCAGTACTTC.

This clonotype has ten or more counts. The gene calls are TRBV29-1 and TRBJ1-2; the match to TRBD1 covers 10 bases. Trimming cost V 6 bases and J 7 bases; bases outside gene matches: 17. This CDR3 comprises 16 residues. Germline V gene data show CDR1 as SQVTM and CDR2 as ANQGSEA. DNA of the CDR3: TGCAGCGTCCTCCGGGACAGGGGATCGGTTTCGGGTGGCTACACCTTC. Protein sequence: CSVLRDRGSVSGGYTF.

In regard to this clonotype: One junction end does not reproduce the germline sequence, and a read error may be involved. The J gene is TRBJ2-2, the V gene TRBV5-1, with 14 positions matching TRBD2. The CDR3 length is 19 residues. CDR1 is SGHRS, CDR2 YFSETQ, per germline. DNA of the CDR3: TGCGCCAGCAGGTTTCGGGGACTAGCGGGAGATATTGACACCTGGGAGCTGTTTTTT. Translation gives CASRFRGLAGDIDTWELFF.

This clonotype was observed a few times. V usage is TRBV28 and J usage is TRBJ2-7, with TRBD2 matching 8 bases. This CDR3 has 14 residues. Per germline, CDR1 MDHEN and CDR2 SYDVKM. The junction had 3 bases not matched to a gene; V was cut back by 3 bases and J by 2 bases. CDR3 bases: TGTGCCAGCAGTTTCGCGGGGGGACCCTACGAGCAGTACTTC. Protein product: CASSFAGGPYEQYF.

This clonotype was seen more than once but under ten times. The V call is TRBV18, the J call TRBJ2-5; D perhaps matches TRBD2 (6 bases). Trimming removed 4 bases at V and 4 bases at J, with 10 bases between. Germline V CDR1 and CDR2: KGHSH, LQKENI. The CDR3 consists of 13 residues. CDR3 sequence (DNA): TGTGCCAGCTCACTCGGGACTGGAGAGACCCAGTACTTC. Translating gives CASSLGTGETQYF.

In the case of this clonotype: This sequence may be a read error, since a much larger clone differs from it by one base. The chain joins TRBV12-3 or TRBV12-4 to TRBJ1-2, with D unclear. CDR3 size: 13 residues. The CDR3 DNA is TGTCCCAGCAGTGTGGATGATAACTATGGCTACACCTTC. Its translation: CPSSVDDNYGYTF.

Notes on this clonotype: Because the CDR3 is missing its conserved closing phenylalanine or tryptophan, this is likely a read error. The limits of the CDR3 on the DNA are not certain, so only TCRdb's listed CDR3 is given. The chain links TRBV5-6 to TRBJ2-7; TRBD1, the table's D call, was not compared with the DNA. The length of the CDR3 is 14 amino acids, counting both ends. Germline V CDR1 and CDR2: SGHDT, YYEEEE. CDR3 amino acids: CASSFDRGNYEEYS.

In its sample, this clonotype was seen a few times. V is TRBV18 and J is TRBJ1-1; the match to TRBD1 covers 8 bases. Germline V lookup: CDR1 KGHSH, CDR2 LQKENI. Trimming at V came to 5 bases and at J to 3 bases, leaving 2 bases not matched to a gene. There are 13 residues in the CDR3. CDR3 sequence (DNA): TGTGCCAGCTCATCGGACAGGGACACTGAAGCTTTCTTT. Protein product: CASSSDRDTEAFF. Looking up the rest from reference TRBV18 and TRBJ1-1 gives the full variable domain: NAGVMQNPRHLVRRRGQEARLRCSPMKGHSHVYWYRQLPEEGLKFMVYLQKENIIDESGMPKERFSAEFPKEGPSILRIQQVVRGDSAAYFCASSSDRDTEAFFGQGTRLTVV.

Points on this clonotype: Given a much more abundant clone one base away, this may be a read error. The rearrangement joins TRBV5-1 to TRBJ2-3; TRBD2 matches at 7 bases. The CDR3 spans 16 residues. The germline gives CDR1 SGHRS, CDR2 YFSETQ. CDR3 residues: CASSLLAGAVPDKQYF. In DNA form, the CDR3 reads TGCGCCAGCAGCTTGTTGGCGGGAGCCGTCCCAGATAAGCAGTATTTT.

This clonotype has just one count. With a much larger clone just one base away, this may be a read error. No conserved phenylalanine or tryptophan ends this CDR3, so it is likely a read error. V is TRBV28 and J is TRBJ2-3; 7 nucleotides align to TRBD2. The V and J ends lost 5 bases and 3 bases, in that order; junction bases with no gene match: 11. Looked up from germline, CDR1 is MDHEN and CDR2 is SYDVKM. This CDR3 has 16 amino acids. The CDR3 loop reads CASSPPRSGETDTQYY. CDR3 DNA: TGTGCCAGCAGTCCTCCGAGAAGCGGGGAGACAGATACGCAGTATTAT.

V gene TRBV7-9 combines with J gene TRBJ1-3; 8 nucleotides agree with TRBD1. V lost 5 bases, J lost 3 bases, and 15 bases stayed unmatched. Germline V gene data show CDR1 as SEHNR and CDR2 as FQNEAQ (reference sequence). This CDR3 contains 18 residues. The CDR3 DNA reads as TGTGCCAGCAGCAACCTTTTCGGGACAGGTAACTTTGGAAACACCATATATTTT. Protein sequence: CASSNLFGTGNFGNTIYF.

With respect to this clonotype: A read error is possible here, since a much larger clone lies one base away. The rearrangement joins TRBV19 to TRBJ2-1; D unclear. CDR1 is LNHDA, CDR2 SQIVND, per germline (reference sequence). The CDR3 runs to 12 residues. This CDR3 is CASSLLDNEQSF. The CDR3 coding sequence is TGTGCCAGTAGTTTATTAGACAATGAGCAGTCCTTC.

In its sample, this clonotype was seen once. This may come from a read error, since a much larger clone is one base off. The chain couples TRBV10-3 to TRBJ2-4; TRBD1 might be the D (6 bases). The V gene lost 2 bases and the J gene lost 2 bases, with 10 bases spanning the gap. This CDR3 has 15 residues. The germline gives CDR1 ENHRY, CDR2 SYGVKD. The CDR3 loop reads CAISEMGASKNIQYF. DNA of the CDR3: TGTGCCATCAGTGAGATGGGGGCTTCCAAAAACATTCAGTACTTC.

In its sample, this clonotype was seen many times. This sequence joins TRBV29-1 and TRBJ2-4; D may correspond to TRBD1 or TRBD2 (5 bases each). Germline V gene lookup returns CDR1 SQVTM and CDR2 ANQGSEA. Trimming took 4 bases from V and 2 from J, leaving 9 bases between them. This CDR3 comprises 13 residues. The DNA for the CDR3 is TGCAGCGTTGTCCCGGGGCCCAAAAACATTCAGTACTTC. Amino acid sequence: CSVVPGPKNIQYF.

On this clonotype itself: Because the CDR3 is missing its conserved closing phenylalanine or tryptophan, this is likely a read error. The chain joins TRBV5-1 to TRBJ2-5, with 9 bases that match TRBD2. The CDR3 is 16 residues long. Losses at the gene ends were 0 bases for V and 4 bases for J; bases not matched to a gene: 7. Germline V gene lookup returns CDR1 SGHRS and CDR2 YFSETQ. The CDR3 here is CASSLEGSGSSETQYI. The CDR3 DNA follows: TGCGCCAGCAGCTTGGAGGGTAGCGGGAGTTCAGAGACCCAGTACATC.

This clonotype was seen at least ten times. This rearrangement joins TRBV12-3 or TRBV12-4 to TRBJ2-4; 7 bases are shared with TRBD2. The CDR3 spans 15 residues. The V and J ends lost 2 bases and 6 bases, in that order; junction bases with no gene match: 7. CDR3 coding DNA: TGTGCCAGCAGTTTATTTGGCGGGAGCGGAAACATTCAGTACTTC. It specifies CASSLFGGSGNIQYF.

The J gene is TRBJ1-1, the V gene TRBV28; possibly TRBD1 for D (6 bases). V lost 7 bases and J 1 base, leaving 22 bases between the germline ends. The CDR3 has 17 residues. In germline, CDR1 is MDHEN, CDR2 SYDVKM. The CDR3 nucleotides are TGTGCCAGCATGTCACCCCAGGGGCGACGCGGGAACACTGAAGCTTTCTTT. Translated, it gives CASMSPQGRRGNTEAFF.

CDR3 protein: CASNFVMDSPLHF. DNA for the CDR3: TGTGCCAGCAACTTTGTTATGGATTCACCCCTCCACTTT. V is TRBV11-2 and J is TRBJ1-6; D remains unclear. The CDR3 consists of 13 residues. V was clipped by 7 bases and J by 8 bases, with 12 bases between them. The V gene's germline CDR1 is SGHAT and CDR2 FQNNGV.

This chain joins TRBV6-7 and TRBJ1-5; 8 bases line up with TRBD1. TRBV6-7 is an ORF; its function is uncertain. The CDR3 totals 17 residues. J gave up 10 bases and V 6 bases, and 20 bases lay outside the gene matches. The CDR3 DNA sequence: TGTGCCAGCAGCACATACAGGGACAGGCCCTTGGGTCAACCCCAGCATTTT. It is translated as CASSTYRDRPLGQPQHF.

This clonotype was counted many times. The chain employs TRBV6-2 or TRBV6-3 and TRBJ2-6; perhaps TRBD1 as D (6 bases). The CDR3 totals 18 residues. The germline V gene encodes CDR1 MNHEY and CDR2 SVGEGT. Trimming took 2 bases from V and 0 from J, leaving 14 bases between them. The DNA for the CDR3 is TGTGCCAGCAGTTACGTGCAGGGGTTCCCCTCTGGGGCCAACGTCCTGACTTTC. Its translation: CASSYVQGFPSGANVLTF.

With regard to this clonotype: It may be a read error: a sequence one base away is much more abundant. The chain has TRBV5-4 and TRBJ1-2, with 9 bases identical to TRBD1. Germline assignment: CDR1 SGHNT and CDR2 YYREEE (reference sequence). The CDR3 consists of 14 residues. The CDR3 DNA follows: TGTGTCAGCAGCTTTGACAGGGGGAATTATGGCTACACCTTC. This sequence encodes CVSSFDRGNYGYTF. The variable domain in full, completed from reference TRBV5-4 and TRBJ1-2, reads ETGVTQSPTHLIKTRGQQVTLRCSSQSGHNTVSWYQQALGQGPQFIFQYYREEENGRGNFPPRFSGLQFPNYSSELNVNALELDDSALYLCVSSFDRGNYGYTFGSGTRLTVV.

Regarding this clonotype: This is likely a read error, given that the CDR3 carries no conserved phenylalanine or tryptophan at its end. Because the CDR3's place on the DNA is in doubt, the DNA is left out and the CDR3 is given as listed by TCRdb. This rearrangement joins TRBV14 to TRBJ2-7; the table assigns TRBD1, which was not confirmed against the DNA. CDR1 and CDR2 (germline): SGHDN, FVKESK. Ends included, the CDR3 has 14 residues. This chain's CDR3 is CASSHQSTGRERYS.

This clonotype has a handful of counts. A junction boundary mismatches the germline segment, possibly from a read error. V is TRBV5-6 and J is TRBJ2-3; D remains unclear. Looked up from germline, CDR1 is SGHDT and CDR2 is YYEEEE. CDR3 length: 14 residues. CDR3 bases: TGTACCAGCAGCCGTGACACAATCACAGATACGCAGTATTTT. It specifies CTSSRDTITDTQYF.

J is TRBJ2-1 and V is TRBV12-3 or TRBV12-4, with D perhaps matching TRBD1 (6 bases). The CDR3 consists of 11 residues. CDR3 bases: TGTACCAACAGTATAGGGACAGAGCAGTTCTTC. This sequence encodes CTNSIGTEQFF.

CDR3 coding DNA: TGTGCCAGCAGCTCGATGTCCTACAATGAGCAGTTCTTC. This encodes CASSSMSYNEQFF. V and J are TRBV7-9 and TRBJ2-1; D is unclear. Germline CDR1 reads SEHNR; CDR2 reads FQNEAQ (reference sequence). The CDR3 covers 13 residues. The ends were cut back, 4 bases at V and 1 base at J, with 5 bases in the middle.

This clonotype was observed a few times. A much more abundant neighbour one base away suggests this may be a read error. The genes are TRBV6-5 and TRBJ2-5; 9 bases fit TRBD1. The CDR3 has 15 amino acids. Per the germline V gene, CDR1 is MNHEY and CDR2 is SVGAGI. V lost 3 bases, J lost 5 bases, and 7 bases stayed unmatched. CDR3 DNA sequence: TGTGCCAGCAGTTATACAGGGGGCGGTAGGGAGACCCAGTACTTC. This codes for CASSYTGGGRETQYF.

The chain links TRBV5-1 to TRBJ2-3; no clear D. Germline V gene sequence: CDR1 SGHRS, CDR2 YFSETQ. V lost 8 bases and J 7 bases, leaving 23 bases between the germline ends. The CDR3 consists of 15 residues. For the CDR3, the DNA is TGCGCCAGTAACCGTTCCACGGAACTCGCACATACGCAGTATTTT. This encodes CASNRSTELAHTQYF.